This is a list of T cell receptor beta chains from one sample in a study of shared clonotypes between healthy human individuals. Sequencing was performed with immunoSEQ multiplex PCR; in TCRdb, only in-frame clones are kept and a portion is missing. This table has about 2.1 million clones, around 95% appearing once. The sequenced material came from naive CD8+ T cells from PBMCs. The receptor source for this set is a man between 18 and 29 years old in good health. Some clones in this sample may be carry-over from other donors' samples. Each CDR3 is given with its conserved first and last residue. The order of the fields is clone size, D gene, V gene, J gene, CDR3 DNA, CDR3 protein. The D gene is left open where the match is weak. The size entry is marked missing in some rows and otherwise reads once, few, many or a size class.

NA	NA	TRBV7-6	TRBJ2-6	TGTGCCAGCAGCTCCCCCCACAGGGTCGCTGGGGCCAACGTCCTGACTTTC	CASSSPHRVAGANVLTF
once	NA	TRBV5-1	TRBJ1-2	TGCGCCAGCAGCTTGTGGAACACGGCGGATGGCTACACCTTC	CASSLWNTADGYTF
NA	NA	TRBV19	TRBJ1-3	TGTGCCAGTAGTGGCTCAGGGACTGGAAACACCATATATTTT	CASSGSGTGNTIYF
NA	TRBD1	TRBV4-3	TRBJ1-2	TGCGCCAGCAGCCACGGGACAGAGCTCTATGGCTACACCTTC	CASSHGTELYGYTF
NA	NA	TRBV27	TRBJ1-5	TGTGCCAGCAGTTATGGGTTCTGGCAGCCCCAGCATTTT	CASSYGFWQPQHF
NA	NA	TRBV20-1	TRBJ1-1	TGCAGTGCAAAAGGGGGCACTGAAGCTTTCTTT	CSAKGGTEAFF
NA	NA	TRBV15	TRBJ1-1	TGTGCCACCAGCACGCTCCCTAGGGGGGACACTGAAGCTTTCTTT	CATSTLPRGDTEAFF
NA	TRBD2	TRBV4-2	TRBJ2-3	TGTGCCAGCAGCCAACCGTCGGGCCTAGCGGGGCCAGATACGCAGTATTTT	CASSQPSGLAGPDTQYF
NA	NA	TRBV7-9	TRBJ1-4	TGTGCCAGCAGCCCCCGAAGTCCCCTTAATGAAAAACTGTTTTTT	CASSPRSPLNEKLFF
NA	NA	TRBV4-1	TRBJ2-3	TGCGCCAGCAGCCAAGGACGGATCGGTGGGCTGAGCACAGATACGCAGTATTTT	CASSQGRIGGLSTDTQYF
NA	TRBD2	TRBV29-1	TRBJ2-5	TGCAGCGTTGAATGGTGGGAGGGCCAGTACTTC	CSVEWWEGQYF
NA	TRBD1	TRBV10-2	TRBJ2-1	TGCGCCAGGAGGGACAGGGGGTCCAATGAGCAGTTCTTC	CARRDRGSNEQFF
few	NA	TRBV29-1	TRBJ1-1	TGCAGCGTTCAATACCGCACTGAAGCTTTCTTT	CSVQYRTEAFF
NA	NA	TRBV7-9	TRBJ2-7	TGTGCCAGCAGCCTACTCTACGAGCAGTACTTC	CASSLLYEQYF